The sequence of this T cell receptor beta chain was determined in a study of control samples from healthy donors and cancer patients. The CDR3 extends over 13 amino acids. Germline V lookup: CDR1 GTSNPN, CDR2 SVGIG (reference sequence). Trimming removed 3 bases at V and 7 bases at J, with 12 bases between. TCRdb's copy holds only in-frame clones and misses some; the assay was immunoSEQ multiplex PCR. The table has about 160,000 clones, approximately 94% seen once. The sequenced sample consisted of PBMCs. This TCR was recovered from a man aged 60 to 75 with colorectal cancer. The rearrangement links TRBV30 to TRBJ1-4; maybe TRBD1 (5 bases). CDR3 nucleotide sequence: TGTGCCTGGAGCCCCCAGGGTGCTGAAAAACTGTTTTTT. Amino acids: CAWSPQGAEKLFF.